This TCR beta chain was retrieved from a study of post-analysis software for immune sequencing data. About the study: Included among the disease courses, which were recorded for the cohort, were relapsing-remitting, secondary progressive and progressive-relapsing multiple sclerosis.

V lost 0 bases and J lost 3; bases outside the gene matches: 4. This CDR3 region has 14 residues. CDR1 and CDR2 (germline): DFQATT, SNEGSKA (reference sequence). Study-wide findings and caveats: Significantly lower normalized Chao1 diversity was found in patients with multiple sclerosis relative to controls. Patients had higher frequencies than controls of five TRBV segments, including TRBV5-6, TRBV5-1 and TRBV20-1.

With respect to this clonotype: As yet, its antigen is unknown.

Unique molecular identifiers tagged the TCR beta cDNA libraries. TCRdb fed the PCR reads into MiXCR, producing one record per CDR3 protein. The data contain some 700,000 distinct CDR3 sequences, approximately 59% of them singletons. V gene TRBV20-1 combines with J gene TRBJ2-7; 8 bases agree with TRBD2. Sequenced material: blood. The sequence derives from a girl aged 2-10 years with multiple sclerosis. The CDR3 loop reads CSARDRTSRYEQYF. In nucleotides, the CDR3 is TGCAGTGCTAGAGACAGGACTAGCCGCTACGAGCAGTACTTC.